A selection of T cell receptor beta chains follows, all from one sample in a study of blood T cell repertoires in COVID-19. TCRdb's copy holds only in-frame clones and misses some; the assay was immunoSEQ multiplex PCR. The table shows approximately 93,000 clones, with about 75% occurring only once. The sequencing input was peripheral blood. All receptors come from a woman aged 80 or older with acute or convalescent COVID-19. The CDR3 runs from the conserved cysteine through the conserved F or W. The D gene is left open where the match is weak. Size values are once, few and many counts, or a class for expanded clones, and some rows have none.

J: TRBJ2-3; V: TRBV4-2; size: .; D: TRBD2; CDR3: CASSQDLRLAGSTDTQYF; DNA: TGTGCCAGCAGCCAAGATCTCCGGCTAGCGGGAAGCACAGATACGCAGTATTTT
J: TRBJ2-3; V: TRBV9; size: .; D: TRBD2; CDR3: CASSPTSGRGPDTQYF; DNA: TGTGCCAGCAGCCCAACTAGCGGGAGGGGTCCAGATACGCAGTATTTT
J: TRBJ1-2; V: TRBV5-6; size: .; D: TRBD1; CDR3: CASSPRTGTYGYTF; DNA: TGTGCCAGCAGCCCACGGACAGGAACCTATGGCTACACCTTC
J: TRBJ1-1; V: TRBV5-1; size: .; D: TRBD1; CDR3: CASSFLGQGSFRNTEAFF; DNA: TGCGCCAGCAGCTTCCTCGGACAGGGAAGTTTTCGTAACACTGAAGCTTTCTTT
J: TRBJ2-7; V: TRBV20-1; size: .; D: .; CDR3: CSVGSSTEQYF; DNA: TGCAGTGTAGGTAGCTCCACGGAGCAGTACTTC
J: TRBJ1-5; V: TRBV30; size: .; D: TRBD1; CDR3: CAWSGGQGGNQPQHF; DNA: TGTGCCTGGAGTGGAGGACAGGGGGGCAATCAGCCCCAGCATTTT
J: TRBJ1-2; V: TRBV10-3; size: .; D: TRBD1; CDR3: CAISVSVGQGADGYTF; DNA: TGTGCCATCAGTGTTAGCGTCGGGCAGGGGGCTGATGGCTACACCTTC
J: TRBJ1-3; V: TRBV18; size: .; D: .; CDR3: CASSPPGGERGNTIYF; DNA: TGTGCCAGCTCACCACCGGGAGGAGAACGTGGAAACACCATATATTTT
J: TRBJ1-3; V: TRBV6-6; size: .; D: .; CDR3: CASSYSRPGSRNTIYF; DNA: TGTGCCAGCAGTTACTCCCGACCGGGAAGTAGAAACACCATATATTTT
J: TRBJ2-1; V: TRBV24-1; size: .; D: .; CDR3: CATSDSPWGHYNEQFF; DNA: TGTGCCACCAGTGATAGCCCATGGGGGCACTACAATGAGCAGTTCTTC
J: TRBJ1-1; V: TRBV6-6; size: .; D: .; CDR3: CASRGRGGVNTEAFF; DNA: TGTGCCAGCAGGGGGAGGGGGGGAGTGAACACTGAAGCTTTCTTT
J: TRBJ2-7; V: TRBV28; size: .; D: .; CDR3: CASSLLQGIGPYEQYF; DNA: TGTGCCAGCAGTTTACTACAGGGAATCGGGCCCTACGAGCAGTACTTC
J: TRBJ1-2; V: TRBV2; size: .; D: TRBD1; CDR3: CASSDYRGRGYTF; DNA: TGTGCCAGCAGTGATTACAGGGGACGCGGCTACACCTTC
J: TRBJ2-3; V: TRBV7-3; size: .; D: .; CDR3: CASSLLQNTDTQYF; DNA: TGTGCCAGCAGCTTGTTACAGAACACAGATACGCAGTATTTT
J: TRBJ1-1; V: TRBV29-1; size: .; D: TRBD1; CDR3: CSVQNRGNTEAFF; DNA: TGCAGCGTCCAAAACAGGGGGAACACTGAAGCTTTCTTT
J: TRBJ1-2; V: TRBV5-1; size: .; D: .; CDR3: CASSLGQGLAYGYTF; DNA: TGCGCCAGCAGCTTGGGGCAGGGGCTAGCCTATGGCTACACCTTC
J: TRBJ2-1; V: TRBV4-2; size: .; D: TRBD2; CDR3: CASSQDQRAGGMNEQFF; DNA: TGTGCCAGCAGCCAAGATCAGCGAGCGGGGGGAATGAATGAGCAGTTCTTC
J: TRBJ2-2; V: TRBV7-2; size: .; D: TRBD1; CDR3: CASSSGQGSTGELFF; DNA: TGTGCCAGCAGCTCGGGACAGGGGTCCACCGGGGAGCTGTTTTTT
J: TRBJ2-7; V: TRBV11-2; size: .; D: TRBD2; CDR3: CASTTTSGNRGTYEQYF; DNA: TGTGCCAGCACGACGACTAGCGGGAACCGGGGCACCTACGAGCAGTACTTC
J: TRBJ2-7; V: TRBV7-9; size: .; D: TRBD2; CDR3: CASSFPTSDSYEQYF; DNA: TGTGCCAGCAGCTTCCCGACTAGCGATTCCTACGAGCAGTACTTC
J: TRBJ1-6; V: TRBV18; size: .; D: .; CDR3: CASSLQGTGSPLHF; DNA: TGTGCCAGCTCACTTCAGGGAACGGGTTCACCCCTCCACTTT
J: TRBJ2-7; V: TRBV5-1; size: .; D: TRBD1; CDR3: CASSEGTGNYEQYF; DNA: TGCGCCAGCAGCGAAGGGACAGGGAACTACGAGCAGTACTTC
J: TRBJ1-4; V: TRBV19; size: .; D: .; CDR3: CASSIGRGANEKLFF; DNA: TGTGCCAGTAGTATCGGTCGGGGAGCTAATGAAAAACTGTTTTTT
J: TRBJ1-1; V: TRBV30; size: .; D: .; CDR3: CAWSGGSNTEAFF; DNA: TGTGCCTGGAGTGGCGGTTCGAACACTGAAGCTTTCTTT
J: TRBJ1-2; V: TRBV6-4; size: .; D: .; CDR3: CASSDTGTGGYTF; DNA: TGTGCCAGCAGTGACACGGGAACGGGTGGCTACACCTTC
J: TRBJ1-1; V: TRBV27; size: .; D: .; CDR3: CASSSQQNTEAFF; DNA: TGTGCCAGCAGTTCGCAACAGAACACTGAAGCTTTCTTT
J: TRBJ2-3; V: TRBV9; size: .; D: TRBD1; CDR3: CASGDRGADTQYF; DNA: TGTGCCAGCGGGGACAGGGGTGCAGATACGCAGTATTTT
J: TRBJ1-1; V: TRBV4-1; size: many; D: TRBD1; CDR3: CASSPTGGRKRTEAFF; DNA: TGCGCCAGCAGCCCTACAGGGGGGCGAAAGCGCACTGAAGCTTTCTTT
J: TRBJ1-2; V: TRBV7-9; size: .; D: .; CDR3: CASSLGTGSGSYGYTF; DNA: TGTGCCAGCAGCTTAGGTACGGGCTCCGGGAGCTATGGCTACACCTTC
J: TRBJ2-2; V: TRBV7-2; size: once; D: TRBD2; CDR3: CASGGLAGATGELFF; DNA: TGTGCCAGCGGCGGACTAGCGGGAGCGACCGGGGAGCTGTTTTTT
J: TRBJ1-6; V: TRBV30; size: few; D: TRBD1; CDR3: CAWRRQGFDSPLHF; DNA: TGTGCCTGGAGACGACAGGGCTTTGATTCACCCCTCCACTTT
J: TRBJ1-3; V: TRBV19; size: once; D: .; CDR3: CASTMDTISGNTIYF; DNA: TGTGCCAGCACTATGGACACTATCTCTGGAAACACCATATATTTT
J: TRBJ1-5; V: TRBV3-1/TRBV3-2; size: .; D: .; CDR3: CASSQVPINQPQHF; DNA: TGTGCCAGCAGCCAAGTTCCCATCAATCAGCCCCAGCATTTT
J: TRBJ2-1; V: TRBV6-5; size: .; D: TRBD1; CDR3: CASRKIQGDNEQFF; DNA: TGTGCCAGCAGAAAGATACAGGGGGACAATGAGCAGTTCTTC
J: TRBJ1-1; V: TRBV10-2; size: .; D: TRBD1; CDR3: CASRKGQGAATNTEAFF; DNA: TGCGCCAGCAGAAAGGGACAGGGGGCCGCCACGAACACTGAAGCTTTCTTT
J: TRBJ1-4; V: TRBV7-9; size: .; D: .; CDR3: CASGKQGLGAPGEKLFF; DNA: TGTGCCAGCGGGAAACAGGGCCTTGGGGCCCCTGGAGAAAAACTGTTTTTT
J: TRBJ1-2; V: TRBV4-1; size: .; D: .; CDR3: CASSQVGQGRGMSGYTF; DNA: TGCGCCAGCAGCCAAGTTGGTCAGGGGCGCGGAATGAGTGGCTACACCTTC
J: TRBJ1-2; V: TRBV11-2; size: .; D: .; CDR3: CASSLWQGGDGYTF; DNA: TGTGCCAGCAGCTTATGGCAGGGCGGGGATGGCTACACCTTC
J: TRBJ2-2; V: TRBV12-5; size: .; D: .; CDR3: CASASAGTTNTGELFF; DNA: TGTGCTAGCGCGAGCGCCGGGACAACGAACACCGGGGAGCTGTTTTTT
J: TRBJ1-5; V: TRBV19; size: once; D: TRBD1; CDR3: CASSMRQGASNQPQHF; DNA: TGTGCCAGTAGTATGCGGCAGGGGGCGAGCAATCAGCCCCAGCATTTT
J: TRBJ1-2; V: TRBV5-6; size: .; D: TRBD1; CDR3: CASSFADRIYGYTF; DNA: TGTGCCAGCAGCTTTGCGGACAGGATCTATGGCTACACCTTC
J: TRBJ2-1; V: TRBV7-2; size: medium-sized; D: .; CDR3: CASSLVAANEQFF; DNA: TGTGCCAGCAGCTTAGTCGCGGCGAATGAGCAGTTCTTC
J: TRBJ2-5; V: TRBV5-6; size: .; D: TRBD1; CDR3: CASSLLTGGAETQYF; DNA: TGTGCCAGCAGCTTGCTGACAGGGGGTGCAGAGACCCAGTACTTC
J: TRBJ2-2; V: TRBV27; size: .; D: TRBD2; CDR3: CASSLAGDRHGELFF; DNA: TGTGCCAGCAGTTTAGCGGGAGACCGGCACGGGGAGCTGTTTTTT
J: TRBJ1-2; V: TRBV7-2; size: .; D: .; CDR3: CASSFRDTYGYTF; DNA: TGTGCCAGCAGCTTTAGGGACACCTATGGCTACACCTTC
J: TRBJ2-1; V: TRBV4-3; size: many; D: TRBD2; CDR3: CASSQERTPGLAGAHNEQFF; DNA: TGCGCCAGCAGCCAAGAGAGAACCCCGGGACTAGCGGGAGCCCACAATGAGCAGTTCTTC
J: TRBJ1-5; V: TRBV7-2; size: once; D: TRBD1; CDR3: CASSLGQGAWQLQHF; DNA: TGTGCCAGCAGCTTAGGGCAGGGGGCTTGGCAGCTCCAGCATTTT
J: TRBJ1-5; V: TRBV9; size: .; D: .; CDR3: CASSRTGFNNQPQHF; DNA: TGTGCCAGCAGCCGTACAGGGTTTAACAATCAGCCCCAGCATTTT